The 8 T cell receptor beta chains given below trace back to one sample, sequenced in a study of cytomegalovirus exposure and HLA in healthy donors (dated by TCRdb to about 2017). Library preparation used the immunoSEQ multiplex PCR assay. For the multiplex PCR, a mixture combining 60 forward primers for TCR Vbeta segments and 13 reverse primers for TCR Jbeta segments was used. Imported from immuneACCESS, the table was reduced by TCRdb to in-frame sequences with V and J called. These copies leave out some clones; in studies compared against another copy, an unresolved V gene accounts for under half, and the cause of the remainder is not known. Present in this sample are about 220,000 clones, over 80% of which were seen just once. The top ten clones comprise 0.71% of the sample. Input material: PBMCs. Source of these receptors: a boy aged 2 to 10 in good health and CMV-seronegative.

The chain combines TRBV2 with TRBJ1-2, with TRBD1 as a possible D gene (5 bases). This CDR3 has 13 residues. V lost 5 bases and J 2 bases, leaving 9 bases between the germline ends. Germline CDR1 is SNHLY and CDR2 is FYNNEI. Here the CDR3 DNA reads TGTGCCAGCAGTCTACAGGAGAACTATGGCTACACCTTC. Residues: CASSLQENYGYTF.

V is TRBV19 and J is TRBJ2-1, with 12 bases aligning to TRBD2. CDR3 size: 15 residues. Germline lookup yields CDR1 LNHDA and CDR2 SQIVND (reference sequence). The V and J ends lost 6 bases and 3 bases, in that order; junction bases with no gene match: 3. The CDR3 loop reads CASRTSGGSYNEQFF. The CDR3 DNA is TGTGCCAGTAGGACTAGCGGGGGCAGCTACAATGAGCAGTTCTTC.

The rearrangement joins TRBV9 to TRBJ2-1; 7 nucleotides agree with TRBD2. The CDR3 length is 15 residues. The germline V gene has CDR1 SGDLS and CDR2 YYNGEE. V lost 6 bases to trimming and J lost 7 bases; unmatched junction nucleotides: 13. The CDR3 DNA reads TGTGCCAGCACCGGTGGGACTACACTTAGGAATGAGCAGTTCTTC. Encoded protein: CASTGGTTLRNEQFF.

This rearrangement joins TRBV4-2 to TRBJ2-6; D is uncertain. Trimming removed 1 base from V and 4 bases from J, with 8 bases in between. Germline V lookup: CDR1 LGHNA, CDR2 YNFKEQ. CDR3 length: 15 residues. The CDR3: CASSQVFSGANVLTF. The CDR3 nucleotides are TGTGCCAGCAGCCAAGTTTTCTCCGGGGCCAACGTCCTGACTTTC.

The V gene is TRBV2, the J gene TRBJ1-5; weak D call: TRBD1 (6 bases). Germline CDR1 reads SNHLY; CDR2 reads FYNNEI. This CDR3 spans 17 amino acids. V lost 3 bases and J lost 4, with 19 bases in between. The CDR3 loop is CASSDGDTYPENQPQHF. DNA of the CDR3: TGTGCCAGCAGTGATGGGGACACTTACCCTGAGAATCAGCCCCAGCATTTT. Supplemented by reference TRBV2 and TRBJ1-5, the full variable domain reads EPEVTQTPSHQVTQMGQEVILRCVPISNHLYFYWYRQILGQKVEFLVSFYNNEISEKSEIFDDQFSVERPDGSNFTLKIRSTKLEDSAMYFCASSDGDTYPENQPQHFGDGTRLSIL.

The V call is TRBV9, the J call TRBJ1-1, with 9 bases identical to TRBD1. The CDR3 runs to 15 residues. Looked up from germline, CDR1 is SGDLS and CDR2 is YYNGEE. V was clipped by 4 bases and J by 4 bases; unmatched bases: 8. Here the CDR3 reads CASSPWTGDGTEAFF. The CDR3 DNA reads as TGTGCCAGCAGCCCCTGGACAGGGGACGGCACTGAAGCTTTCTTT.

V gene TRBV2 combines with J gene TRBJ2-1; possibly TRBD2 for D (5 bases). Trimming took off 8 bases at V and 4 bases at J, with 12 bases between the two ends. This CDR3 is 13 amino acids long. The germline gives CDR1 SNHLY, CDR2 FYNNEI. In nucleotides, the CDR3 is TGTGCCAGCGAGGGCAGCCTGTACAATGAGCAGTTCTTC. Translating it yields CASEGSLYNEQFF.

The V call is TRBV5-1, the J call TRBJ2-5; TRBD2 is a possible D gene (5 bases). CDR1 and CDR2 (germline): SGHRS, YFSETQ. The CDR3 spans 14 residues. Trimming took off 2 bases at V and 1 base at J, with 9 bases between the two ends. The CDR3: CASSFRRPQETQYF. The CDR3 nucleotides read TGCGCCAGCAGCTTTAGGAGGCCCCAAGAGACCCAGTACTTC.